This T cell receptor beta chain was sequenced during a study of OX40 agonist ivuxolimab in advanced cancers. Study at large: Three patients, one with hepatocellular carcinoma and two with cutaneous melanoma, responded partially.

The protocol was immunoSEQ multiplex PCR, while the TCRdb copy is restricted to in-frame clones and leaves out a portion. The sample has 70,000 to 75,000 clones, around 84% seen once. V lost 0 bases to trimming and J lost 2 bases, with 5 bases between them. The CDR3 runs 13 residues. Germline CDR1 and CDR2: SGHRS and YFSETQ. Findings and limits, study-wide: Doses of 0.1 to 3.0 mg/kg were accompanied by clonal expansion of CD4+ and CD8+ blood T cells by week 6. Researchers report that CD8+ T cells had, on average, more expanded clones than CD4+.

As regards this clone: Its antigen is currently unknown. Other DNA sequences in this sample translate to the same CDR3.

The chain has TRBV5-1 and TRBJ1-2; the D is unclear. Sequencing used CD4+ or CD8+ T cells sorted from blood, obtained in a trial of the OX40 agonist ivuxolimab. This receptor was taken from an adult with an advanced solid tumor such as melanoma, head and neck, liver or kidney cancer. Here the CDR3 reads CASSLGPNYGYTF. DNA for the CDR3: TGCGCCAGCAGCTTGGGACCGAACTATGGCTACACCTTC.